This TCR beta chain emerged from a study of T cell changes during pregnancy in multiple sclerosis (dated by TCRdb to about 2019). Study-wide context: In women with multiple sclerosis, the researchers looked at how the T cell repertoire shifted as pregnancy progressed.

The table lists this clone with a few counts. The antigen this receptor binds is unknown. No much larger clone is present one base from it, and per-base qualities are unavailable. The library was generated by the immunoSEQ multiplex PCR assay. What TCRdb holds here is the immuneACCESS table cut down to in-frame rearrangements. Part of the clones is not present; checked against another copy, under half of the missing clones reflect an unresolved V gene, and the others are unexplained. This sample gives roughly 99,000 clones in total; about nine tenths of them show up just once. Just under 0.8% of the sample is held by the ten biggest clonotypes. CDR1 LGHNA and CDR2 YNFKEQ were looked up in the germline V gene. From V the trimming removes 0 bases and from J it removes 9 bases, while the gene matches leave 5 bases of the junction unaccounted for. From the cysteine up to the phenylalanine, the CDR3 has a length of 14 residues. Only the CDR3 part of the read is kept: 42 bases, read in frame from the first base.

The source is a female donor in good health, enrolled as a control in a pregnancy study. The chain was built from TRBV4-2 and TRBJ2-1, and 7 junctional nucleotides match TRBD2. Sample: peripheral blood, taken in the third trimester of pregnancy. At the DNA level, the sequence is TGTGCCAGCAGCCAAGATAGGAGGACTAGTGAGCAGTTCTTC. It translates as CASSQDRRTSEQFF.